This TCR beta chain was documented in a study of radiotherapy plus CTLA-4 blockade in lung cancer. About the study: For 18% of patients, objective responses occurred, and roughly 30% had disease control. The study, taken as a whole, reports: Radiotherapy was combined with ipilimumab, and tumor-derived TCR clones then expanded in blood. Interferon-beta, together with early blood T cell clone dynamics, reportedly best predicted response.

The data were produced by immunoSEQ multiplex PCR, yet TCRdb's version contains in-frame clones alone and is incomplete. The table includes 89,000 or so clones, 82% detected once. Focal radiation plus CTLA-4 blockade with ipilimumab was given to patients with chemo-refractory metastatic non-small-cell lung cancer. Of note for this clone: Its antigen is currently unknown.

The CDR3 sequence is 13 residues long. Looked up from germline, CDR1 is SGHDT and CDR2 is YYEEEE. Trimming left V 4 bases short and J 3 bases short, with 11 bases between. This chain connects TRBV5-6 to TRBJ2-7, with D tentatively TRBD2 (6 bases). The sequencing here drew on peripheral blood, taken from a patient treated with radiotherapy plus ipilimumab. The sequence derives from a human donor with non-small cell lung cancer who had a partial response to radiotherapy plus ipilimumab. CDR3 loop: CASSVLANYEQYF. The CDR3 DNA follows: TGTGCCAGCAGCGTGCTAGCGAACTACGAGCAGTACTTC.